This T cell receptor (beta chain) was profiled in a study of blood T cell repertoires in COVID-19 (dated by TCRdb to 2018 to 2021). Looking at the study overall: The collaborator samples originated in the United States, Italy and Spain and spanned the acute and convalescent phases of COVID-19. A freely available public database, intended as a resource for researchers studying the immune response to SARS-CoV-2, is where the repertoires were released. The material from the prospective study consisted of cDNA or gDNA derived from T cells, B-cell-depleted T cells, or PBMCs. Samples came from the ongoing ImmuneRACE study (first 160 participants) plus 1,254 subjects from 6 global collaborators. Deeply sampled blood TCRbeta repertoires from subjects exposed to, actively infected with, or recovered from COVID-19 were included in the dataset. Sample metadata almost always included a de-identified subject ID, COVID-19 status, age in years and sex. Where available, HLA class I and class II types were obtained from metadata supplied by the sample provider rather than from assay-based typing.

Turning to this clone: It lacks a known antigen. No clone much larger than this one lies a single base away; base qualities are absent.

Relative to germline, V is missing 4 bases and J is missing 2 bases, with 2 bases of the junction outside any gene match. Inclusive of the bounding cysteine and phenylalanine, the CDR3 is 14 residues long. Only CDR3 DNA remains: 42 bases, in frame from the first base. The germline V gene specifies SGHRS as CDR1 and YFSETQ as CDR2. The paper as a whole reports these results and caveats: Clinical and demographic metadata were provided uncurated, with the amount varying by source and participant.

Collaborating institutions collected whole blood in K2EDTA tubes following their own protocols. For TCRbeta analysis, collaborators shipped samples as frozen whole blood, isolated PBMCs, or DNA extracted from either of those sample types. TCRbeta CDR3 regions were amplified from genomic DNA using the immunoSEQ Assay, a bias-controlled multiplex PCR. For the original study's pipeline: The number of nucleated cells in each sample was estimated from the amplification of reference gene primers within the assay. Sequence reads were collapsed and filtered to measure the absolute abundance of every unique TCRbeta CDR3 rearrangement. Productive Simpson clonality was computed per sample as the square root of Simpson's diversity index over productive rearrangements. TCRdb holds this immuneACCESS table with in-frame rearrangements only. Some clones are missing; in checked studies, unresolved V genes explain under half, and the rest has no known cause. V, J and clone size reflect that table, while D and trimming were determined from the DNA. In all, the sample holds roughly 250,000 clones, and around 82% of those were seen once. 4.7% of the sample rests with the top ten.

Sequencing was carried out using peripheral blood. The chain uses TRBV5-1 and TRBJ1-3, and TRBD1 aligns with 8 junction nucleotides. The TCR originated in a woman in her 70s with acute or convalescent COVID-19. The nucleotides are TGCGCCAGCAGCAAGGGACAGGCTGGAAACACCATATATTTT. Its protein product is CASSKGQAGNTIYF.